The present entry profiles one TCR beta chain with its context. V was pared by 6 bases and J by 3 bases, with 6 bases of the junction left unmatched. The CDR3 sequence is 16 residues long. Germline values: CDR1 SQVTM, CDR2 ANQGSEA. This record belongs to a study of identical twins. Using its own MiXCR run on the 5' RACE reads, TCRdb lists one record per CDR3 protein. The data contain some 600,000 distinct CDR3 sequences, 7.1% of them singletons. These data also formed part of another study, on yellow fever vaccine responses in identical twins. That report adds: Twins' vaccine T cell responses were reported to seem partly convergent and partly personalized.

Sequenced input: PBMCs. The source is a woman aged 18-29 years in good health. The V gene is TRBV29-1, the J gene TRBJ2-3; 16 bases fit TRBD2. CDR3 loop: CSVGTSGRAGTDTQYF. CDR3 in DNA: TGCAGCGTGGGGACTAGCGGGAGGGCCGGGACAGATACGCAGTATTTT.